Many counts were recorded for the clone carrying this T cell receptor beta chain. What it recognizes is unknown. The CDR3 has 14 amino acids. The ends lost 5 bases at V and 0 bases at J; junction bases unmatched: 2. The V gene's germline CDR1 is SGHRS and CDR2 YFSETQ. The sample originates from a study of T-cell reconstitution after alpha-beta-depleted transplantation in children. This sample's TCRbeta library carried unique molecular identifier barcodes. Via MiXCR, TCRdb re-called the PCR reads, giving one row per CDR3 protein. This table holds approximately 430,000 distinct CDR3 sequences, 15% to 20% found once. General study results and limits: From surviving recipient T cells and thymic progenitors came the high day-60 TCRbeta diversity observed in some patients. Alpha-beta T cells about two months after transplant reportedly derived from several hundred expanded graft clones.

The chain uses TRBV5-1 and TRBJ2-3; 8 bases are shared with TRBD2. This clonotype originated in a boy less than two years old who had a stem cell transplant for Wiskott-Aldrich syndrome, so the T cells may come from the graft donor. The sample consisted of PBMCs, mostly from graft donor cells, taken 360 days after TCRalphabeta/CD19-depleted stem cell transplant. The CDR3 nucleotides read TGCGCCAGCAGAGCGGGGGCGAGCACAGATACGCAGTATTTT. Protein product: CASRAGASTDTQYF.